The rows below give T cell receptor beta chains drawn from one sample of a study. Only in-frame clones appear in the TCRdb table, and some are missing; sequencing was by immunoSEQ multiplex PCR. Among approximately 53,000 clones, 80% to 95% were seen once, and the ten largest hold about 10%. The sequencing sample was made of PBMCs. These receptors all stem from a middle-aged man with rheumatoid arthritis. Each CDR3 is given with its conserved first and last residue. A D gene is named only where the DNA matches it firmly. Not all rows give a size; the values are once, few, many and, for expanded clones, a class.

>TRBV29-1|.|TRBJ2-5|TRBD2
TGCAGCGTAGCGGGACTAGCGGACCAAGAGACCCAGTACTTC
CSVAGLADQETQYF
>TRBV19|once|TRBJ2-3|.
TGTGCCAGTAGTTTAAAACCTCCGGGACTGGCTGATACGCAGTATTTT
CASSLKPPGLADTQYF
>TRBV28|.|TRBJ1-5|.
TGTGCCAGCAGTTCCCCGGCGGGGCTCGGCAATCAGCCCCAGCATTTT
CASSSPAGLGNQPQHF
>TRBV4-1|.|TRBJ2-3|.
TGCGCCAGCAGCCACCGGAGGGGAACAGATACGCAGTATTTT
CASSHRRGTDTQYF
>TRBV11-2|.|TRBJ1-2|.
TGTGCCAGCAACGCCCCGGGGAGCAATGGCTACACCTTC
CASNAPGSNGYTF
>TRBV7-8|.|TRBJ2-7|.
TGTGCCAGCAGTTCCCTTCTCGGGACCTCCTACGAGCAGTACTTC
CASSSLLGTSYEQYF
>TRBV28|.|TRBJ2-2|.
TGTGCCAGCAGCCCCACCGGCACCGGGGAGCTGTTTTTT
CASSPTGTGELFF
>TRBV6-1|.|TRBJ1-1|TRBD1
TGTGCCAGCAGTGAGCAGGGGGGGATTGAAGCTTTCTTT
CASSEQGGIEAFF
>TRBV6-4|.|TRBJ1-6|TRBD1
TGTGCCAGCAGACCTACAGGGGTCTCCTATAATTCACCCCTCCACTTT
CASRPTGVSYNSPLHF
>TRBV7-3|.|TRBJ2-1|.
TGTGCCAGCAGCCCAGGCGGGGTTAATGAGCAGTTCTTC
CASSPGGVNEQFF
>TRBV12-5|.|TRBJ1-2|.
TGTGCTAGTGGTTTGCCGCCCAATCCTGGCTACACCTTC
CASGLPPNPGYTF
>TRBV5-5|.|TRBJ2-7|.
TGTGCCAGCAGCTTTGGCAGCTACGAGCAGTACTTC
CASSFGSYEQYF
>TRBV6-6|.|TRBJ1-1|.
TGTGCCAGCAGTTACTCGGGACGGGTAGCGAACACTGAAGCTTTCTTT
CASSYSGRVANTEAFF
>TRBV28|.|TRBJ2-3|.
TGTGCCAGCAGTCATTCAGGACAGCGGGACACAGATACGCAGTATTTT
CASSHSGQRDTDTQYF
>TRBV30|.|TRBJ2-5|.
TGTGCCTGGACAAGACCAGGGCAACAAGAGACCCAGTACTTC
CAWTRPGQQETQYF
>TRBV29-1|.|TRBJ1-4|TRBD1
TGCAGCGTTCCAGGGGGGGCCTCTAATGAAAAACTGTTTTTT
CSVPGGASNEKLFF
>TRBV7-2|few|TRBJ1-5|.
TGTGCCAGCAGCCCGGGGAGGGACATCCAGCCCCAGCATTTT
CASSPGRDIQPQHF
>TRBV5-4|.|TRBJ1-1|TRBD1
TGTGCCAGCAGCTGGGGACAGGAGCGGAACACTGAAGCTTTCTTT
CASSWGQERNTEAFF
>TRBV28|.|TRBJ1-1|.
TGTGCCAGCATCCCCCGCGTAGGGAAGAGCACTGAAGCTTTCTTT
CASIPRVGKSTEAFF
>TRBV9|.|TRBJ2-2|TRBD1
TGTGCCAGCAGGGGACAGGGGCGAGGCGGGGAGCTGTTTTTT
CASRGQGRGGELFF
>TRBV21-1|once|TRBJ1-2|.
TGTGCCAGCAAAACGGTAAGGAAGCCCTATGGCTACACCTTC
CASKTVRKPYGYTF
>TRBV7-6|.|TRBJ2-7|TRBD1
TGTGCCAGCAGCTTAAGGGCAGGGGGCTCCTACGAGCAGTACTTC
CASSLRAGGSYEQYF
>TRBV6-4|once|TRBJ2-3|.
TGTGCCAGCAGTGACCCAACTGGGTCGGAGCAGTATTTT
CASSDPTGSEQYF
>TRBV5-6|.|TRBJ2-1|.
TGTGCCAGCAGCTTGATGGTGGGAGGTCACAATGAGCAGTTCTTC
CASSLMVGGHNEQFF
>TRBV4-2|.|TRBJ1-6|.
TGTGCCAGCAGCCCCCCCCGGACACACAATTCACCCCTCCACTTT
CASSPPRTHNSPLHF
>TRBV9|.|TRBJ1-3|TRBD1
TGTGCCAGCAGCCCCTTTGTGGGACAGGGAAACACCATATATTTT
CASSPFVGQGNTIYF
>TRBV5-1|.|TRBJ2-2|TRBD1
TGCGCCAGCAGACCGGACAGGGCCGGCACCGGGGAGCTGTTTTTT
CASRPDRAGTGELFF
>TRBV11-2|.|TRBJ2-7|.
TGTGCCAGCAGCTTAGACAGGGTTGTGGGCGAGCAGTACTTC
CASSLDRVVGEQYF